There are many counts of the clone carrying this T cell receptor beta chain. Its target is unknown. The sample originates from a study of CD8 T cells in ankylosing spondylitis. Findings and caveats of the study: Matched synovial fluid from ankylosing spondylitis patients was reported to be enriched for disease-linked clones. What appeared characteristic of ankylosing spondylitis blood was a TCR beta motif of several highly homologous variants.

Quantitative 5'-RACE was performed with molecular barcodes, and it yielded the TCR beta libraries. One entry per CDR3 protein, called by TCRdb with MiXCR from the 5' RACE reads. This table has hundreds of thousands of distinct CDR3 sequences, 12% appearing once. The CDR3 length is 17 residues. The germline V gene has CDR1 MGHRA and CDR2 YSYEKL. The junction had 18 bases not matched to a gene; V was cut back by 5 bases and J by 6 bases. The sample comprised blood, either unsorted or a sorted T cell fraction (not recorded which). V is TRBV4-1 and J is TRBJ1-1; 7 bases line up with TRBD1. This TCR was recovered from a male donor with ankylosing spondylitis. The CDR3 coding sequence is TGCGCCAGCAGCTCTAAAACCACAGGGGCGGGTCGGCCTGAAGCTTTCTTT. Translating gives CASSSKTTGAGRPEAFF.